This T cell receptor beta chain was profiled in a study of beta chain features in type 1 diabetes listed by TCRdb under 2018. Some background on the complete study: Mean age, gender distribution, total cell number and subset yield did not differ between patients and healthy donors. Naive and central memory subsets were obtained from all 30 or so donors, but regulatory and stem cell-like memory subsets were isolated from only 8 patients and 8 healthy donors. Across all samples, roughly 110,000,000 sorted cells were examined, and cell number per subset correlated strongly with RNA yield. In the study, recently diagnosed type 1 diabetes patients and matched healthy donors were compared on the TCRB repertoires of their sorted circulating CD4+ T cell subsets. What the research found in general, with its limitations: Naive, central memory and regulatory TCRB repertoires appeared to be more similar among patients than among healthy donors. Shorter templates might have been favored by PCR, but patient and control samples were amplified and corrected together, so both groups would have been affected equally by any skew. At VDJ recombination sites, type 1 diabetes patients had fewer insertions and more deleted nucleotides, which implies abnormalities in thymic rearrangement. A moderate but significant shortening of TCRB CDR3 length was observed in type 1 diabetes patients in all four CD4+ subsets. Because cDNA was sequenced instead of genomic DNA, highly expressing activated cells could be over-represented, though the groups showed no difference in activation or CD3 levels. Because the HLA sub-analyses included only small numbers of individuals, any influence of HLA type on TCRB rearrangement was left unresolved.

Remarks on this clone: The antigen this receptor binds is unknown. Per-base qualities were not stored, and no clone one base away is much larger.

Each donor gave one peripheral blood draw, averaging about 120 mL, which was collected into heparinised tubes. Naive, central memory, regulatory and stem cell-like memory CD4+ T cells were sorted on a BD FACSAria II using a panel including CD45RO, CCR7, CD25, CD127, CD95 and CD27. Every sorted population had a purity above 95%. PBMCs were separated immediately by Lymphoprep density gradient centrifugation and were stained directly, without being cultured. So that batch effects would be minimized, each experiment stained and sorted samples in pairs, pairing one healthy donor with one patient. CDR1 MNHEY and CDR2 SVGAGI were looked up in the germline V gene. Trimming costs V 0 bases and J 4 bases, and their ends lie 11 bases apart. From cysteine to phenylalanine, the CDR3 is 15 amino acids long. CDR3 DNA only is kept here, 45 bases in frame from base 1. The High Capacity cDNA Reverse Transcription Kit was used to reverse transcribe all of the isolated RNA, meaning that expressed TCRB transcripts were what got sequenced. Naive, central memory and regulatory T cell samples underwent deep immunoSEQ sequencing, averaging about 3.57 million total reads per sample. After sorted cells were lysed in RLT buffer, RNA was extracted with DNase-treated RNeasy Micro or Mini kits, with the choice depending on cell number. To prevent cross-contamination, every cell subset was processed on its own, while patient and healthy donor samples were processed together. Using the immunoSEQ multiplex PCR, TCRB sequences were amplified from cDNA into 87-bp fragments spanning the CDR3 region. Sequencing of the amplicons was performed on the Illumina HiSeq platform. As for the authors' bioinformatics: PCR bias was corrected computationally using synthetic template baselines, and reads within Hamming distance 2 were collapsed, with unmergeable singletons discarded. Reads were aligned against IMGT so that V, D and J genes, CDR3 length and insertions or deletions at six rearrangement sites could be assigned. Within each subset, clonotype counts were normalized to the number of sorted cells before true diversity and Gini coefficients were calculated with the tcR R package. The overlap coefficient, calculated on TCRB nucleotide sequences, was used to measure repertoire sharing. In its TCRdb copy, this immuneACCESS table keeps in-frame sequences only and misses some clones. Where compared with another copy, unresolved V genes explain less than half of these, and the others have no known cause. The D gene and trimming were derived from the DNA, and the V and J assignments and clone size from that table. The sample data list 120,000 to 150,000 clones, and less than 15% of these were observed just once. Under 1.5% of the sample comes from the top ten.

The receptor was derived from a man between 18 and 35 years old with type 1 diabetes. The sample comprised central memory CD4+ T cells from blood. The rearrangement combines TRBV6-5 with TRBJ2-3; the D region possibly corresponds to TRBD1 (6 bases align). The sequence in DNA is TGTGCCAGCAGTTACTCTGGGGGCTTAGCAGATACGCAGTATTTT. Translated, it reads CASSYSGGLADTQYF.